Shown below are 27 T cell receptor beta chains from a single sample sequenced in a study of T cell responses to AZD1222 COVID-19 vaccine. TCRdb's table, derived via immunoSEQ multiplex PCR, lists solely in-frame clones and lacks some. The sample shows roughly 120,000 clones, about 85% of them seen only once. The material was peripheral blood, obtained on day 0 of AZD1222 vaccination. These receptors all come from an adult in good health.

V gene TRBV3-1 (or the pseudogene TRBV3-2) combines with J gene TRBJ1-5, with D possibly matching TRBD1 (6 bases). Trimming pared 4 bases from V and 7 bases from J, leaving 17 bases between. Germline CDR1 LGHDT, CDR2 YNNKEL (reference sequence). CDR3 size: 15 residues. The CDR3 loop is CASSRGLSEVQPQHF. Here the CDR3 DNA reads TGTGCCAGCAGCCGGGGGCTAAGTGAGGTACAGCCCCAGCATTTT.

The chain recombines TRBV25-1 with TRBJ2-1; TRBD2 is a possible D gene (6 bases). The V end was cut by 6 bases, the J end by 7 bases, with 13 bases between. The CDR3 is made up of 13 amino acids. Germline V CDR1 and CDR2: MGHDK, SYGVNS. CDR3 in DNA: TGTGCCAGCAGGGGGGGAGTGGAGAATGAGCAGTTCTTC. It yields the protein CASRGGVENEQFF.

The chain uses TRBV29-1 and TRBJ2-1; D is unclear. The germline V gene has CDR1 SQVTM and CDR2 ANQGSEA. The V end was cut by 5 bases, the J end by 6 bases, with 14 bases between. The CDR3 extends over 13 amino acids. CDR3 residues: CSVTSANVNEQFF. The CDR3 DNA is TGCAGCGTTACCAGCGCAAACGTCAATGAGCAGTTCTTC.

This clone appeared a single time. The V and J genes are TRBV5-1 and TRBJ2-7; TRBD1 aligns across 7 bases. Germline loops: CDR1 SGHRS, CDR2 YFSETQ. The V and J ends lost 4 bases and 1 base, in that order; junction bases with no gene match: 14. The CDR3 has 17 amino acids. In nucleotides, the CDR3 is TGCGCCAGCAGCGACAGACAGGGAAGGACCACTTCCTACGAGCAGTACTTC. It yields the protein CASSDRQGRTTSYEQYF. Full variable domain (remainder filled in from reference TRBV5-1 and TRBJ2-7): KAGVTQTPRYLIKTRGQQVTLSCSPISGHRSVSWYQQTPGQGLQFLFEYFSETQRNKGNFPGRFSGRQFSNSRSEMNVSTLELGDSALYLCASSDRQGRTTSYEQYFGPGTRLTVT.

This clone was observed a few times. The chain is built from TRBV15 and TRBJ1-2; D unresolved. This CDR3 spans 14 amino acids. Trimming shortened V by 1 base and J by 4 bases, and 10 bases separated the two germline ends. CDR1 is LNHNV, CDR2 YYDKDF, per germline (reference sequence). The CDR3 sequence: CATSRASIGYGYTF. CDR3 nucleotides: TGTGCCACCAGCAGAGCATCAATTGGCTATGGCTACACCTTC.

The genes are TRBV7-3 and TRBJ2-3; possibly TRBD1 or TRBD2 for D (6 bases each). The V end lost 2 bases, the J end lost 1 base, and 10 bases lay between the germline ends. The CDR3 consists of 15 residues. Germline V lookup: CDR1 SGHTA, CDR2 FQGTGA. CDR3 bases: TGTGCCAGCAGCTTACAGGGGACTGGCACAGATACGCAGTATTTT. Encoded protein: CASSLQGTGTDTQYF.

The chain links TRBV28 to TRBJ1-1; D is perhaps TRBD1 (6 bases). The CDR3 totals 12 residues. Germline V gene sequence: CDR1 MDHEN, CDR2 SYDVKM. V was cut by 6 bases and J by 11 bases, with 16 bases left in between. The chain's CDR3 is CASSLNQGNAFF. CDR3 coding DNA: TGTGCCAGCAGCCTCAACCAGGGGAACGCTTTCTTT.

The genes are TRBV18 and TRBJ1-3; 7 positions match TRBD1. The V gene end was trimmed by 3 bases and the J gene end by 0 bases; junction bases not matched to a gene: 11. The CDR3 loop spans 18 amino acids. Looked up from germline, CDR1 is KGHSH and CDR2 is LQKENI. CDR3 protein: CASSPNGQATSSGNTIYF. For the CDR3, the DNA is TGTGCCAGCTCACCGAATGGACAGGCTACCAGCTCTGGAAACACCATATATTTT.

This clone has just a few counts. The chain is built from TRBV13 and TRBJ1-1, with 8 bases that match TRBD1. The CDR3 consists of 16 residues. CDR1 is PRHDT and CDR2 is FYEKMQ in the germline V gene (reference sequence). V was pared by 1 base and J by 1 base, with 5 bases of the junction left unmatched. This CDR3 is CASSLAQGAWNTEAFF. The CDR3 DNA sequence: TGTGCCAGCAGCTTAGCCCAGGGGGCTTGGAACACTGAAGCTTTCTTT.

This clone has just one count. This sequence joins TRBV7-3 and TRBJ2-1; D might be TRBD1 (5 bases). The V gene's germline CDR1 is SGHTA and CDR2 FQGTGA. The length of the CDR3 is 16 residues. V lost 6 bases, J lost 6 bases, and 21 bases lay in between. The DNA for the CDR3 is TGTGCCAGCAGAGACCAGGGAAGACGAGCCGGCAATGAGCAGTTCTTC. This gives the protein CASRDQGRRAGNEQFF.

The chain uses TRBV19 and TRBJ2-3; no clear D gene. V shed 3 bases and J shed 3 bases, with 7 bases lying between them. The germline CDR1 and CDR2 sequences are LNHDA and SQIVND (reference sequence). The CDR3 has 13 residues. DNA of the CDR3: TGTGCCAGTAGTATGGAGAGAACAGATACGCAGTATTTT. This codes for CASSMERTDTQYF.

This clone was observed once. The chain couples TRBV2 to TRBJ1-1; tentatively, D is TRBD1 (6 bases). This CDR3 comprises 14 residues. With 6 bases removed from V and 5 bases from J, the gap between germline ends came to 16 bases. Germline values: CDR1 SNHLY, CDR2 FYNNEI. The CDR3 DNA reads TGTGCCAGCAGGGCCTGGGGGCAGGGTACTGAAGCTTTCTTT. Protein sequence: CASRAWGQGTEAFF.

The V gene is TRBV6-4, the J gene TRBJ1-1; D might be TRBD1 (5 bases). Per germline, CDR1 MRHNA and CDR2 SNTAGT. The CDR3 sequence is 11 residues long. Trimming shortened V by 8 bases and J by 5 bases, and 9 bases separated the two germline ends. CDR3 amino acids: CASRWGTEAFF. CDR3 coding DNA: TGTGCCAGCCGGTGGGGGACTGAAGCTTTCTTT.

The chain combines TRBV2 with TRBJ2-7; TRBD1 matches at 8 bases. Trimming cost V 7 bases and J 2 bases; bases outside gene matches: 4. The CDR3 extends over 13 amino acids. Germline V gives CDR1 SNHLY, CDR2 FYNNEI. The CDR3 reads CASNLQGAYEQYF. The DNA of the CDR3 is TGTGCCAGCAATCTACAGGGGGCCTACGAGCAGTACTTC.

V gene TRBV11-2 combines with J gene TRBJ2-3; 9 bases map to TRBD2. This CDR3 region has 17 residues. Germline CDR1 reads SGHAT; CDR2 reads FQNNGV. After removal of 4 bases from V and 1 base from J, the junction contained 9 bases not matched to a gene. Written as DNA, the CDR3 is TGTGCCAGCAGCTCTGGGTGGGCTAGCGGGGGCACAGATACGCAGTATTTT. It codes for CASSSGWASGGTDTQYF.

This clone has a handful of counts. J is TRBJ1-1 and V is TRBV5-4; no clear D gene. V was cut by 5 bases and J by 1 base, with 12 bases left in between. Per the germline V gene, CDR1 is SGHNT and CDR2 is YYREEE (reference sequence). The CDR3 spans 14 residues. Here the CDR3 DNA reads TGTGCCAGCAGTCAAGAGAAGACGAACACTGAAGCTTTCTTT. It encodes CASSQEKTNTEAFF.

The V and J genes are TRBV11-2 and TRBJ2-3, with D perhaps TRBD2 (6 bases). The CDR3 sequence is 15 residues long. Between the trimmed V and J ends, which lost 5 bases and 4 bases, there was a span of 16 bases. Germline loops: CDR1 SGHAT, CDR2 FQNNGV. As DNA, the CDR3 is TGTGCCAGCAGCCGCATGGGGGGAGACTCAGATACGCAGTATTTT. Translated: CASSRMGGDSDTQYF.

The chain carries TRBV10-3 and TRBJ1-5; no firm D call. Per the germline V gene, CDR1 is ENHRY and CDR2 is SYGVKD. This CDR3 is 13 amino acids long. The V end was cut by 6 bases, the J end by 0 bases, with 6 bases between. The CDR3 nucleotides read TGTGCCATCAGCTTGGATAGCAATCAGCCCCAGCATTTT. Translation: CAISLDSNQPQHF.

The chain joins TRBV4-2 to TRBJ2-3, with D tentatively TRBD2 (5 bases). V lost 4 bases to trimming and J lost 1 base, with 15 bases between them. This CDR3 is built from 16 residues. In germline, CDR1 is LGHNA, CDR2 YNFKEQ. Here the CDR3 reads CASSRETGLRTDTQYF. The CDR3 DNA sequence: TGTGCCAGCAGCCGAGAAACGGGATTACGCACAGATACGCAGTATTTT.

CDR3 sequence: CASSKGGQRNEQFF. The CDR3 nucleotides are TGTGCCAGTAGTAAAGGGGGACAAAGGAATGAGCAGTTCTTC. The chain uses TRBV19 and TRBJ2-1; D possibly corresponds to TRBD1 (6 bases). The CDR3 sequence is 14 residues long. V was shortened by 4 bases and J by 7 bases, with 14 bases between the two germline ends. The V gene's germline CDR1 is LNHDA and CDR2 SQIVND (reference sequence).

J is TRBJ1-3 and V is TRBV3-1 (or the pseudogene TRBV3-2), with D tentatively TRBD1 (5 bases). V dropped 4 bases and J dropped 8 bases, with 18 bases sitting between them. There are 15 residues in the CDR3. The germline gives CDR1 LGHDT, CDR2 YNNKEL (reference sequence). The CDR3 loop reads CASSLPQGGGDTIYF. The CDR3 coding sequence is TGTGCCAGCAGCCTACCCCAGGGCGGGGGGGACACCATATATTTT.

The chain combines TRBV19 with TRBJ1-1; D possibly corresponds to TRBD1 (5 bases). V shed 5 bases and J shed 1 base, with 17 bases lying between them. CDR3 length equals 16 residues. CDR1 and CDR2 from the germline V gene are LNHDA and SQIVND (reference sequence). The CDR3 reads CASSPPEGSRNTEAFF. The CDR3 DNA follows: TGTGCCAGTAGTCCCCCTGAGGGGTCTAGGAACACTGAAGCTTTCTTT.

The J gene is TRBJ2-1, the V gene TRBV5-1, with D possibly being TRBD1 (6 bases). This CDR3 is built from 16 residues. Germline V gives CDR1 SGHRS, CDR2 YFSETQ. Trimming removed 0 bases from V and 0 bases from J, with 10 bases in between. CDR3 nucleotides: TGCGCCAGCAGCTTGGTTCTAGGGGGCTCCTACAATGAGCAGTTCTTC. Protein: CASSLVLGGSYNEQFF.

This clone was observed a few times. The chain is built from TRBV19 and TRBJ1-6; D is unresolved. The V gene lost 3 bases and the J gene lost 8 bases, with 11 bases spanning the gap. The CDR3 covers 14 residues. The germline V gene encodes CDR1 LNHDA and CDR2 SQIVND (reference sequence). The CDR3 DNA reads as TGTGCCAGTAGTATCGGCAGTGCTCATTCACCCCTCCACTTT. This sequence encodes CASSIGSAHSPLHF.

CDR3 region: CASSLDGRGSGSNGELFF. Here the CDR3 DNA reads TGCGCCAGCAGCTTGGACGGTCGCGGTAGCGGGAGTAACGGGGAGCTGTTTTTT. The chain employs TRBV5-1 and TRBJ2-2, with TRBD2 matching over 9 bases. The V gene's germline CDR1 is SGHRS and CDR2 YFSETQ. The CDR3 is 18 amino acids. V lost 0 bases, J lost 7 bases, and 13 bases stayed unmatched.

This chain uses TRBV2 with TRBJ2-1; TRBD1 agrees at 7 bases. CDR1 is SNHLY, CDR2 FYNNEI, per germline. This CDR3 is 15 amino acids long. V shed 8 bases and J 1 base; nucleotides not matched to a gene: 8. CDR3 residues: CASGQQGLSYNEQFF. The CDR3 nucleotides are TGTGCCAGCGGACAACAGGGGCTGTCCTACAATGAGCAGTTCTTC.

The J gene is TRBJ2-1, the V gene TRBV29-1; tentative D call: TRBD2 (6 bases). Germline assignment: CDR1 SQVTM and CDR2 ANQGSEA. This CDR3 is 15 amino acids long. V dropped 7 bases and J dropped 0 bases, with 16 bases sitting between them. CDR3 sequence: CSADGTGGSYNEQFF. The CDR3 DNA reads TGCAGCGCGGATGGGACTGGGGGCTCCTACAATGAGCAGTTCTTC.